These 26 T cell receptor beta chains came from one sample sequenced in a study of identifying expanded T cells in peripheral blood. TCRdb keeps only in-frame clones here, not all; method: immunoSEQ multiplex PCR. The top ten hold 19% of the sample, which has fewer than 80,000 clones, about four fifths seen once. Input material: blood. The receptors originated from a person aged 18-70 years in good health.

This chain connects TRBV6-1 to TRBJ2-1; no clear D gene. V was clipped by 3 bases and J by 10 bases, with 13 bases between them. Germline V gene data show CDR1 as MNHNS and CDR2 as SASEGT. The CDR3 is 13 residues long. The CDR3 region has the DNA TGTGCCAGCAGTGAGTATCCCCCGTGGGAGCAGTTCTTC. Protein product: CASSEYPPWEQFF.

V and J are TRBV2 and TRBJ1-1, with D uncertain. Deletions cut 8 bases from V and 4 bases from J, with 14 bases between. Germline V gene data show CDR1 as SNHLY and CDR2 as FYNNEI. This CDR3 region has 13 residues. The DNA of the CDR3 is TGTGCCAGCGGAACGTATCTGAGCACTGAAGCTTTCTTT. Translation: CASGTYLSTEAFF.

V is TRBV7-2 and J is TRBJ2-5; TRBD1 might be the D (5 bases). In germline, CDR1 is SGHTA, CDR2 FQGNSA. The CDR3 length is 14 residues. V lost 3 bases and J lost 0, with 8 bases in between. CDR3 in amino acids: CASSFRVYQETQYF. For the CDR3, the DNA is TGTGCCAGCAGCTTCAGGGTTTACCAAGAGACCCAGTACTTC.

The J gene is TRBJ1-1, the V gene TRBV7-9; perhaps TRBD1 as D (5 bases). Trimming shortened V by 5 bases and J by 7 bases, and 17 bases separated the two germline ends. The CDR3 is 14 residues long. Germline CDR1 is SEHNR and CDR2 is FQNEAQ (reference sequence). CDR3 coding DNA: TGTGCCAGCAGCACGGACGGGGGGAGGTTTGAAGCTTTCTTT. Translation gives CASSTDGGRFEAFF.

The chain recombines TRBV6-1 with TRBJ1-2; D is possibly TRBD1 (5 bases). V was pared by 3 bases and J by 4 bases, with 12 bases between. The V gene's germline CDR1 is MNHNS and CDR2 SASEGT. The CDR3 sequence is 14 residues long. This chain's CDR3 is CASSEERQRYGYTF. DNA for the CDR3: TGTGCCAGCAGTGAGGAGAGACAGCGCTATGGCTACACCTTC.

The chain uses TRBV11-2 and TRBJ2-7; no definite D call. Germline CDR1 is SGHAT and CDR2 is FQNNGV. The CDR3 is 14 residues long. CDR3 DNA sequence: TGTGCCAGCAGCCTAGACCACAGCTCCTACGAGCAGTACGTC. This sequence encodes CASSLDHSSYEQYV.

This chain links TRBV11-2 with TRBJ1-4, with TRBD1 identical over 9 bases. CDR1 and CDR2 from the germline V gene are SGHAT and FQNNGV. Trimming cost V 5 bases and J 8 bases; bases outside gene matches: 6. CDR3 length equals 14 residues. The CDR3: CASSIGQGKEKLFF. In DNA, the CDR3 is TGTGCCAGCAGCATCGGACAGGGGAAGGAAAAACTGTTTTTT.

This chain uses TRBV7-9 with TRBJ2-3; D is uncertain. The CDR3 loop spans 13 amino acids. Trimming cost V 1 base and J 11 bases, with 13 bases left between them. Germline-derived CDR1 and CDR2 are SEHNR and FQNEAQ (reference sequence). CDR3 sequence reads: CASSLDGPRGQYF. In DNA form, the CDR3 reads TGTGCCAGCAGCTTAGATGGGCCCAGAGGGCAGTATTTT.

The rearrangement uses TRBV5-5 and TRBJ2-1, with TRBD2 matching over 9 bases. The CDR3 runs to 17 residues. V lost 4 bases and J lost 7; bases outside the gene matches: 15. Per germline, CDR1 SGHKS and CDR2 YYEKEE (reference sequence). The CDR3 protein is CASSLRAGGPASNEQFF. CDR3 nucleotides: TGTGCCAGCAGCCTGAGGGCGGGAGGGCCGGCGTCGAATGAGCAGTTCTTC.

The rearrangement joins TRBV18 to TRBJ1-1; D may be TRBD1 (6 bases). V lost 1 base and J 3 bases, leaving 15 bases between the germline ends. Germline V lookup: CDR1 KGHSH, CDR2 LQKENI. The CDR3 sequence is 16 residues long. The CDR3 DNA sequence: TGTGCCAGCTCACCACGACAAGGAAAGGGGGACACTGAAGCTTTCTTT. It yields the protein CASSPRQGKGDTEAFF. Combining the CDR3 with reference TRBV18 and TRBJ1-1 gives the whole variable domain NAGVMQNPRHLVRRRGQEARLRCSPMKGHSHVYWYRQLPEEGLKFMVYLQKENIIDESGMPKERFSAEFPKEGPSILRIQQVVRGDSAAYFCASSPRQGKGDTEAFFGQGTRLTVV.

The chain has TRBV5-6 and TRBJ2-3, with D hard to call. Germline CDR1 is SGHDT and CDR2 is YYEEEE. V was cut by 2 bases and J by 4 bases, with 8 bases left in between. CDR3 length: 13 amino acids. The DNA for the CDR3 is TGTGCCAGCAGCTTAGCCGGGTCAGATACGCAGTATTTT. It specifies CASSLAGSDTQYF.

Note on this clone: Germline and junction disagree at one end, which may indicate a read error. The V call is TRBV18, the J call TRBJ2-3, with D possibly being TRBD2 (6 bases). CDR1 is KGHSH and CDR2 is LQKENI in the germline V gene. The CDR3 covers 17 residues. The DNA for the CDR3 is TGTGCCAGCTCACCTTCCCTGCTTAGCGGAGCCACAGATACGCGGTATTTT. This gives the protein CASSPSLLSGATDTRYF.

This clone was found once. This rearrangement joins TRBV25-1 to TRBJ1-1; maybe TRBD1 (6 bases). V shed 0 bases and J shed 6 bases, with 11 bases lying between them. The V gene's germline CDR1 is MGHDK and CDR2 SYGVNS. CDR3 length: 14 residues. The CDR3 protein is CASSEYLQGSEAFF. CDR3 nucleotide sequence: TGTGCCAGCAGTGAATACCTTCAGGGGTCTGAAGCTTTCTTT.

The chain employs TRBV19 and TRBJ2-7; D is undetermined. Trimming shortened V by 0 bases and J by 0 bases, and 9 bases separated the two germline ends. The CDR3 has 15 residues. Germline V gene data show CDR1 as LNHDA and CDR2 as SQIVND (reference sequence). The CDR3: CASSIDSSSSYEQYF. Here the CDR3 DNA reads TGTGCCAGTAGTATAGATTCAAGCAGCTCCTACGAGCAGTACTTC. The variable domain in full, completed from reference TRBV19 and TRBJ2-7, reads DGGITQSPKYLFRKEGQNVTLSCEQNLNHDAMYWYRQDPGQGLRLIYYSQIVNDFQKGDIAEGYSVSREKKESFPLTVTSAQKNPTAFYLCASSIDSSSSYEQYFGPGTRLTVT.

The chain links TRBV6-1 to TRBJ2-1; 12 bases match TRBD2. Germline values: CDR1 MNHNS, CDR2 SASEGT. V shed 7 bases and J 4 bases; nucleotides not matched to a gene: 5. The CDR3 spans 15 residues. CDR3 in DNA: TGTGCCAGCACCTTGACTAGCGGGGGATACAATGAGCAGTTCTTC. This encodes CASTLTSGGYNEQFF.

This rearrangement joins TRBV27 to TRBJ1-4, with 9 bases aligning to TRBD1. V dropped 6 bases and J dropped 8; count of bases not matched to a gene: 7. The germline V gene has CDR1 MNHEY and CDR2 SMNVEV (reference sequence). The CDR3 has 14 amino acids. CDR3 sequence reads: CASRAQGAAEKLFF. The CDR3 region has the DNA TGTGCCAGCAGAGCACAGGGGGCGGCAGAAAAACTGTTTTTT.

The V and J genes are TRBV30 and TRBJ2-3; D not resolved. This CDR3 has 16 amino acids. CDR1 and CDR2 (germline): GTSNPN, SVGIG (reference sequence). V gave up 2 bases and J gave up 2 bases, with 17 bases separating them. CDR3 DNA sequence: TGTGCCTGGAGTTTGGTTCTTCCGAGTGTCACAGATACGCAGTATTTT. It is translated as CAWSLVLPSVTDTQYF. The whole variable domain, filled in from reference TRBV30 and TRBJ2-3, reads SQTIHQWPATLVQPVGSPLSLECTVEGTSNPNLYWYRQAAGRGLQLLFYSVGIGQISSEVPQNLSASRPQDRQFILSSKKLLLSDSGFYLCAWSLVLPSVTDTQYFGPGTRLTVL.

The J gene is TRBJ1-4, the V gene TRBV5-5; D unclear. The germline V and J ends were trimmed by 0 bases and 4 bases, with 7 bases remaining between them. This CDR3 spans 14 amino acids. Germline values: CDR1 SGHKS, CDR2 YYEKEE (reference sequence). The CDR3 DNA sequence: TGTGCCAGCAGCTTGGATAGCTTTAATGAAAAACTGTTTTTT. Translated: CASSLDSFNEKLFF.

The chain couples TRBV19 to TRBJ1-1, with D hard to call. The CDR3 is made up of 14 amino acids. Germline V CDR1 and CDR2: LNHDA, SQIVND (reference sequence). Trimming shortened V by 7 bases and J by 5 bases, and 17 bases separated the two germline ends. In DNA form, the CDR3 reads TGTGCCAGTACCCCCTGGGCCGGAAAGACTGAAGCTTTCTTT. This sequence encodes CASTPWAGKTEAFF.

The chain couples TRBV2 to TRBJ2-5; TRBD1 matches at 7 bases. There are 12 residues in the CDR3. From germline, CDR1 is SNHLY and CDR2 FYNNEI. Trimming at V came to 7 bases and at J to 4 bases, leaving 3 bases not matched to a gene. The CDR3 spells CASKGAGETQYF. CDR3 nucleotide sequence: TGTGCCAGCAAGGGGGCGGGAGAGACCCAGTACTTC.

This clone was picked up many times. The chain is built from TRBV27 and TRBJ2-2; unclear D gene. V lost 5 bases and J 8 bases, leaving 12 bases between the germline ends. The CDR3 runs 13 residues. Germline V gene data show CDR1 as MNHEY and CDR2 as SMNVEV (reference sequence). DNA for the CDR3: TGTGCCAGCAGTGGTCGGGTCGTAGGGGAGCTGTTTTTT. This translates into CASSGRVVGELFF.

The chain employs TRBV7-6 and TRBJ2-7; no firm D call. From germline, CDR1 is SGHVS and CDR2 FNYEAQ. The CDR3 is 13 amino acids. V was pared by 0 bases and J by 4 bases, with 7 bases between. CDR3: CASSLASDYEQYF. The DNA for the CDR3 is TGTGCCAGCAGCTTAGCTTCGGATTACGAGCAGTACTTC. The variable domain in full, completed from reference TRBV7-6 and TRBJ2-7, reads GAGVSQSPRYKVTKRGQDVALRCDPISGHVSLYWYRQALGQGPEFLTYFNYEAQQDKSGLPNDRFSAERPEGSISTLTIQRTEQRDSAMYRCASSLASDYEQYFGPGTRLTVT.

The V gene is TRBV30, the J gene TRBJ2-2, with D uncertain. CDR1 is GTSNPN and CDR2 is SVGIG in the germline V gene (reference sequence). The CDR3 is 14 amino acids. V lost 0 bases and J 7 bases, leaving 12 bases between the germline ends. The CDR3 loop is CAWSVRKILGELFF. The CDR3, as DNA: TGTGCCTGGAGTGTAAGGAAAATCCTCGGGGAGCTGTTTTTT.

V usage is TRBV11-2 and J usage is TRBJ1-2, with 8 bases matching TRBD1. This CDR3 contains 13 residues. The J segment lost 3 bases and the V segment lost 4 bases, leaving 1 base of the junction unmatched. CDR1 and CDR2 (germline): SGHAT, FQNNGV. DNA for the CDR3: TGTGCCAGCAGCTCGACAGGGGACTATGGCTACACCTTC. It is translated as CASSSTGDYGYTF.

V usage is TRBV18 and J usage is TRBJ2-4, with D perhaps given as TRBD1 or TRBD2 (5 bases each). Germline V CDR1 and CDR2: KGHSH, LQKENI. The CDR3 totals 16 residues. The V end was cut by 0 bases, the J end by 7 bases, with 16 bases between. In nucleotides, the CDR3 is TGTGCCAGCTCACCACCTTGGGGACGGGGTGGCAACATTCAGTACTTC. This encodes CASSPPWGRGGNIQYF.

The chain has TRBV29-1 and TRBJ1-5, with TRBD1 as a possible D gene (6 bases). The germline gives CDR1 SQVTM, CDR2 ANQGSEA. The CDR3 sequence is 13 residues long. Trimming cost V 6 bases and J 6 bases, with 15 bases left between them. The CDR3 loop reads CSVLTGFGQPQHF. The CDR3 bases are TGCAGCGTACTAACAGGGTTCGGTCAGCCCCAGCATTTT.